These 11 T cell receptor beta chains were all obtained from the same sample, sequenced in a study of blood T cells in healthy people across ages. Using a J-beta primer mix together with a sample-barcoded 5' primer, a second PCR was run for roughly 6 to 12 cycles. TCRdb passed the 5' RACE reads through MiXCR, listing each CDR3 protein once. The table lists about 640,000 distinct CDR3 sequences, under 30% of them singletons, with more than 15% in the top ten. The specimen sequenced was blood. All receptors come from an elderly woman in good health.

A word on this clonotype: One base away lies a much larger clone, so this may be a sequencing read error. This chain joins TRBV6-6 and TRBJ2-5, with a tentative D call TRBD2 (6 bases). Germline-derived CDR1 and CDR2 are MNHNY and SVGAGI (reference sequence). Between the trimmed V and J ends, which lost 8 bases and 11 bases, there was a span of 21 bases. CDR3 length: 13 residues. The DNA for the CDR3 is TGTGCCAGCCTCGTCGGGGGTGGGAATGAGCAGTACTTC. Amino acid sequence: CASLVGGGNEQYF.

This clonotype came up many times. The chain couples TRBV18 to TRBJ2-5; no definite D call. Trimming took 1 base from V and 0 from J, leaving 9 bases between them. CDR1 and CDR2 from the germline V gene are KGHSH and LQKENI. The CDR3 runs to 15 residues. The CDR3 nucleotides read TGTGCCAGCTCACCACGGCAGGCCAACCAAGAGACCCAGTACTTC. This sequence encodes CASSPRQANQETQYF.

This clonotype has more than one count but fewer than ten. CDR3 sequence reads: CASSLGTSGGVLAKNIQYF. The CDR3 DNA follows: TGTGCCAGCAGCCTCGGGACTAGCGGGGGGGTATTAGCCAAAAACATTCAGTACTTC. The chain carries TRBV11-2 and TRBJ2-4, with TRBD2 matching over 16 bases. Germline V gene data show CDR1 as SGHAT and CDR2 as FQNNGV. With 5 bases clipped from V and 0 bases from J, the junction kept 7 bases outside the gene matches. The CDR3 covers 19 residues.

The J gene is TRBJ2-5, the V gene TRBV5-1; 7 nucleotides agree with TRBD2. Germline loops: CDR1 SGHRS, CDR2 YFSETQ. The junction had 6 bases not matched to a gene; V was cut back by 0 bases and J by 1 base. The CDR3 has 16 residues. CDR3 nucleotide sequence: TGCGCCAGCAGCTTGGGGGCGCGACTAGCCCAAGAGACCCAGTACTTC. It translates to CASSLGARLAQETQYF.

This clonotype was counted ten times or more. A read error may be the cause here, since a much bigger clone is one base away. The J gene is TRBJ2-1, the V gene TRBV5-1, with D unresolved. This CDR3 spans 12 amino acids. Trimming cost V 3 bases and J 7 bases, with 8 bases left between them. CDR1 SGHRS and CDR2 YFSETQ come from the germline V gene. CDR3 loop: CASSSGRNEQFF. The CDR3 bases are TGCGCCAGCAGCTCGGGTCGAAATGAGCAGTTCTTC.

This CDR3 reads CSVRVGNEGYTF. For the CDR3, the DNA is TGCAGCGTCCGGGTGGGGAATGAAGGCTACACCTTC. V and J are TRBV29-1 and TRBJ1-2; no definite D call. V was pared by 6 bases and J by 8 bases, with 16 bases between. The germline gives CDR1 SQVTM, CDR2 ANQGSEA. This CDR3 contains 12 residues. Full variable domain (missing parts from reference TRBV29-1 and TRBJ1-2): SAVISQKPSRDICQRGTSLTIQCQVDSQVTMMFWYRQQPGQSLTLIATANQGSEATYESGFVIDKFPISRPNLTFSTLTVSNMSPEDSSIYLCSVRVGNEGYTFGSGTRLTVV.

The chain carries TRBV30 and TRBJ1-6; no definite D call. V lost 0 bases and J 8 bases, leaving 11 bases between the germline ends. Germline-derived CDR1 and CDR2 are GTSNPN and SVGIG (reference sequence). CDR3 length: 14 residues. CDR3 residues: CAWSVGQADSPLHF. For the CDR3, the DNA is TGTGCCTGGAGTGTAGGCCAGGCAGATTCACCCCTCCACTTT.

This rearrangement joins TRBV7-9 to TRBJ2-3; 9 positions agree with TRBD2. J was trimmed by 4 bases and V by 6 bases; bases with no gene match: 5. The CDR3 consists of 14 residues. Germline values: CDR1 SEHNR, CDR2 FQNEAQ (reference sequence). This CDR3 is CASRGTSHSDTQYF. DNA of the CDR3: TGTGCCAGCAGAGGGACTAGCCATTCAGATACGCAGTATTTT.

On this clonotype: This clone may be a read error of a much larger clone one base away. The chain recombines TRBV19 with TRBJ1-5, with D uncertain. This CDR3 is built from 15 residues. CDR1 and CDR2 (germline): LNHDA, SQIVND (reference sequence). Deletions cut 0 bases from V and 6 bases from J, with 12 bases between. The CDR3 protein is CASSIDLDFCQPQHF. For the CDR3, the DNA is TGTGCCAGTAGTATAGATCTCGACTTCTGTCAGCCCCAGCATTTT. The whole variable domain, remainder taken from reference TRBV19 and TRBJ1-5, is DGGITQSPKYLFRKEGQNVTLSCEQNLNHDAMYWYRQDPGQGLRLIYYSQIVNDFQKGDIAEGYSVSREKKESFPLTVTSAQKNPTAFYLCASSIDLDFCQPQHFGDGTRLSIL.

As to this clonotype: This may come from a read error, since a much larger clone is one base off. CDR3 bases: TGCAGTGCTGGAGGACAGCTCCGGGGGGACTACGAGCAGTACTTC. Amino acid sequence: CSAGGQLRGDYEQYF. The chain has TRBV20-1 and TRBJ2-7; tentative D call: TRBD2 (7 bases). V lost 5 bases, J lost 3 bases, and 20 bases lay in between. The CDR3 runs 15 residues. From germline, CDR1 is DFQATT and CDR2 SNEGSKA (reference sequence).

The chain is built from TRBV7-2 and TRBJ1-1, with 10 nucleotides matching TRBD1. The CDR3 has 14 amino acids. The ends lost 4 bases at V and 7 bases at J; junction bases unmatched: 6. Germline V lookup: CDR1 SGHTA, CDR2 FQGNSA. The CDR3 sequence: CASSSRQGAREAFF. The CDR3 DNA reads TGTGCCAGCAGCTCTAGACAGGGGGCGCGTGAAGCTTTCTTT. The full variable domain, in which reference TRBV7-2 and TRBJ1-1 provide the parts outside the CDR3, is GAGVSQSPSNKVTEKGKDVELRCDPISGHTALYWYRQSLGQGLEFLIYFQGNSAPDKSGLPSDRFSAERTGGSVSTLTIQRTQQEDSAVYLCASSSRQGAREAFFGQGTRLTVV.